This TCR beta chain comes out of a study of blood T cells in healthy people across ages. Whole-study findings and limits: Researchers said unsorted PBMCs prevented a conclusive naive versus antigen-experienced comparison.

PBMCs were isolated at a quantity of at least 7 million per sample. RNA extraction gave at least 5 micrograms of total RNA per sample. The junction had 6 bases not matched to a gene; V was cut back by 3 bases and J by 6 bases. The CDR3 consists of 15 residues. The germline CDR1 and CDR2 sequences are KGHDR and SFDVKD. A second PCR of roughly 7 to 11 cycles used a sample-barcoded 5' primer and a J-beta primer mix. The template-switch adaptor was a 5' adaptor with 12 random nucleotides. It tagged each cDNA molecule. TCRdb redid the calling of the 5' RACE reads with MiXCR, one entry per CDR3 protein. The table lists some 900,000 distinct CDR3 sequences, under 35% of them singletons. This clonotype was observed many times. Its cognate antigen is unknown.

This rearrangement joins TRBV24-1 to TRBJ2-4; 8 bases line up with TRBD1. This receptor was identified in a woman older than 75 in good health. The sequencing sample was made of blood. The CDR3 nucleotides read TGTGCCACCAGTGATCCGAGGGACAGGACAAACATTCAGTACTTC. This sequence encodes CATSDPRDRTNIQYF.